This T cell receptor (beta chain) was found in a study of blood T cell repertoires in COVID-19. Sequencing used immunoSEQ multiplex PCR; TCRdb keeps in-frame clones, though not all of them. The top ten hold approximately 6% of the sample, which has fewer than 45,000 clones, 85% to 95% seen once. The CDR3 covers 16 residues. The J segment lost 6 bases and the V segment lost 0 bases, leaving 12 bases of the junction unmatched. Germline V lookup: CDR1 GTSNPN, CDR2 SVGIG (reference sequence). This clonotype was sampled from a human donor in a cohort sampled during active COVID-19. V gene TRBV30 combines with J gene TRBJ2-7; TRBD2 agrees at 9 bases. Sequencing was performed on peripheral blood. The CDR3 DNA is TGTGCCTGGAGTGTACAAACTCCGCGGGGGGGTGGCGAGCAGTACTTC. This gives the protein CAWSVQTPRGGGEQYF.